This entry lists 20 T cell receptor beta chains sequenced from one sample in a study of blood T cell repertoires in COVID-19. The method was immunoSEQ multiplex PCR; TCRdb's version includes in-frame clones alone and lacks a portion of them. The repertoire holds under 250,000 clones, 88% seen once, with roughly 6.3% in the top ten. Sequencing was done on a sample of peripheral blood. These receptors were collected from a woman in her twenties or thirties with COVID-19, enrolled during active disease.

The chain uses TRBV19 and TRBJ2-2; TRBD2 matches at 8 bases. Germline assignment: CDR1 LNHDA and CDR2 SQIVND (reference sequence). The J segment lost 1 base and the V segment lost 6 bases, leaving 7 bases of the junction unmatched. This CDR3 spans 16 amino acids. The CDR3 region has the DNA TGTGCCAGTAGGGGGCGGAGCGGGAGGAACACCGGGGAGCTGTTTTTT. Protein product: CASRGRSGRNTGELFF. The full variable domain, completed using reference TRBV19 and TRBJ2-2, is DGGITQSPKYLFRKEGQNVTLSCEQNLNHDAMYWYRQDPGQGLRLIYYSQIVNDFQKGDIAEGYSVSREKKESFPLTVTSAQKNPTAFYLCASRGRSGRNTGELFFGEGSRLTVL.

The J gene is TRBJ2-1, the V gene TRBV5-4; 8 bases agree with TRBD1. The J segment lost 5 bases and the V segment lost 2 bases, leaving 15 bases of the junction unmatched. Per the germline V gene, CDR1 is SGHNT and CDR2 is YYREEE (reference sequence). There are 18 residues in the CDR3. The CDR3 spells CASSFLRTGPKPNNEQFF. In nucleotides, the CDR3 is TGTGCCAGCAGCTTTTTGAGGACAGGGCCCAAGCCAAACAATGAGCAGTTCTTC.

The V call is TRBV5-1, the J call TRBJ1-3, with D tentatively TRBD1 (5 bases). Per germline, CDR1 SGHRS and CDR2 YFSETQ. Trimming removed 0 bases at V and 4 bases at J, with 8 bases between. This CDR3 comprises 14 residues. The DNA for the CDR3 is TGCGCCAGCAGCTTGGAGGGGCGCGGAAACACCATATATTTT. The encoded protein is CASSLEGRGNTIYF.

This clone was observed a single time. The chain couples TRBV5-1 to TRBJ1-4; 7 positions match TRBD1. V was clipped by 3 bases and J by 6 bases; unmatched bases: 5. This CDR3 is 14 amino acids long. CDR1 SGHRS and CDR2 YFSETQ come from the germline V gene. CDR3 sequence (DNA): TGCGCCAGCAGCTGGAGGGGGCTGGATGAAAAACTGTTTTTT. Its protein is CASSWRGLDEKLFF.

This clone was recorded only once. The rearrangement joins TRBV9 to TRBJ2-3, with D unresolved. Germline V gives CDR1 SGDLS, CDR2 YYNGEE. The CDR3 is 17 residues long. V was clipped by 0 bases and J by 2 bases, with 16 bases between them. CDR3 in DNA: TGTGCCAGCAGCGTAGCTAGTGGGTCGGTCTTCACAGATACGCAGTATTTT. Its translation is CASSVASGSVFTDTQYF.

The CDR3 DNA reads TGTGCCAGCAGTACGGGACAGGGGGCAGGTTCACCCCTCCACTTT. It is translated as CASSTGQGAGSPLHF. The genes are TRBV27 and TRBJ1-6; the match to TRBD1 covers 12 bases. Per the germline V gene, CDR1 is MNHEY and CDR2 is SMNVEV (reference sequence). J was trimmed by 9 bases and V by 5 bases; bases with no gene match: 5. The CDR3 is 15 residues long.

In its sample, this clone was seen once. This sequence joins TRBV29-1 and TRBJ1-2; D is unclear. Germline V lookup: CDR1 SQVTM, CDR2 ANQGSEA. The ends were cut back, 3 bases at V and 6 bases at J, with 14 bases in the middle. The CDR3 contains 13 residues. CDR3 in amino acids: CSVDPRQPDGYTF. In DNA, the CDR3 is TGCAGCGTTGATCCCAGGCAGCCTGATGGCTACACCTTC. Full variable domain (outside the CDR3, taken from reference TRBV29-1 and TRBJ1-2): SAVISQKPSRDICQRGTSLTIQCQVDSQVTMMFWYRQQPGQSLTLIATANQGSEATYESGFVIDKFPISRPNLTFSTLTVSNMSPEDSSIYLCSVDPRQPDGYTFGSGTRLTVV.

V gene TRBV19 combines with J gene TRBJ1-5; D remains ambiguous. The CDR3 consists of 16 residues. Per germline, CDR1 LNHDA and CDR2 SQIVND (reference sequence). Deletions cut 1 base from V and 7 bases from J, with 17 bases between. Written as DNA, the CDR3 is TGTGCCAGTAGTATAGGGGGATCACCCGGAGGACAGCCCCAGCATTTT. It is translated as CASSIGGSPGGQPQHF.

With regard to this clone: This could be a read error, since a much larger clone is one nucleotide away. This chain joins TRBV2 and TRBJ1-1; 7 positions match TRBD1. The V and J ends lost 7 bases and 3 bases, in that order; junction bases with no gene match: 5. CDR3 length: 13 amino acids. The germline V gene encodes CDR1 SNHLY and CDR2 FYNNEI. This chain's CDR3 is CASTSDRDTEAFF. DNA for the CDR3: TGTGCCAGCACCTCAGACAGGGACACTGAAGCTTTCTTT.

CDR3 nucleotides: TGTGCCAGCAGCCGGGGACTAGCGGGGGGGAACGAAGAGACCCAGTACTTC. This translates into CASSRGLAGGNEETQYF. J is TRBJ2-5 and V is TRBV5-4, with TRBD2 matching over 16 bases. The junction had 6 bases not matched to a gene; V was cut back by 4 bases and J by 3 bases. CDR1 SGHNT and CDR2 YYREEE come from the germline V gene (reference sequence). The CDR3 extends over 17 amino acids.

The chain joins TRBV11-3 to TRBJ2-5, with D unclear. The V gene lost 1 base and the J gene lost 1 base, with 4 bases spanning the gap. Germline V CDR1 and CDR2: SGHNT, YENEEA. The CDR3 runs to 13 residues. The CDR3 region is CASSLGPQETQYF. The CDR3 nucleotides are TGTGCCAGCAGCTTAGGGCCCCAAGAGACCCAGTACTTC.

The chain recombines TRBV11-2 with TRBJ2-1, with 11 nucleotides matching TRBD1. Germline CDR1 reads SGHAT; CDR2 reads FQNNGV. V dropped 2 bases and J dropped 10; count of bases not matched to a gene: 10. The CDR3 extends over 16 amino acids. For the CDR3, the DNA is TGTGCCAGCAGCTTATTTCGCGGACAGGGGGCCCTAGAGCAGTTCTTC. Amino acids: CASSLFRGQGALEQFF.

The rearrangement uses TRBV6-2 or TRBV6-3 and TRBJ2-7; 13 nucleotides agree with TRBD2. The V and J ends lost 2 bases and 5 bases, in that order; junction bases with no gene match: 3. This CDR3 spans 15 amino acids. Germline V gene sequence: CDR1 MNHEY, CDR2 SVGEGT. In DNA form, the CDR3 reads TGTGCCAGCAGTTACCTCGGACTAGCGGGAGACGAGCAGTACGTC. The encoded protein is CASSYLGLAGDEQYV.

The V and J genes are TRBV28 and TRBJ1-3; no firm D call. The CDR3 length is 15 residues. Per germline, CDR1 MDHEN and CDR2 SYDVKM. V was clipped by 6 bases and J by 0 bases, with 12 bases between them. CDR3 region: CASSYRRSSGNTIYF. The CDR3 nucleotides read TGTGCCAGCAGCTACCGAAGATCCTCTGGAAACACCATATATTTT.

This clone was seen a handful of times. V gene TRBV2 combines with J gene TRBJ2-3; D is unclear. Germline V gene data show CDR1 as SNHLY and CDR2 as FYNNEI. The V end was cut by 4 bases, the J end by 6 bases, with 11 bases between. This CDR3 spans 13 amino acids. The CDR3 sequence is CASSGAPWDTQYF. The CDR3 coding sequence is TGTGCCAGCAGTGGGGCCCCCTGGGATACGCAGTATTTT. Full variable domain (remainder filled in from reference TRBV2 and TRBJ2-3): EPEVTQTPSHQVTQMGQEVILRCVPISNHLYFYWYRQILGQKVEFLVSFYNNEISEKSEIFDDQFSVERPDGSNFTLKIRSTKLEDSAMYFCASSGAPWDTQYFGPGTRLTVL.

The chain is built from TRBV7-8 and TRBJ1-5; TRBD1 aligns across 9 bases. The trim removed 3 bases at V and 4 bases at J, leaving 4 bases unmatched. Germline V gene sequence: CDR1 SGHVS, CDR2 FQNEAQ. The CDR3 runs to 15 residues. CDR3 region: CASSFGTGMNQPQHF. DNA of the CDR3: TGTGCCAGCAGCTTTGGGACAGGGATGAATCAGCCCCAGCATTTT.

CDR3 sequence: CASTLAGPGGADTQYF. In nucleotides, the CDR3 is TGTGCCAGCACCCTCGCGGGGCCAGGGGGCGCAGATACGCAGTATTTT. V and J are TRBV2 and TRBJ2-3; 8 positions match TRBD1. The ends lost 7 bases at V and 4 bases at J; junction bases unmatched: 13. Looked up from germline, CDR1 is SNHLY and CDR2 is FYNNEI. CDR3 length equals 16 residues.

The chain uses TRBV12-5 and TRBJ1-3; 9 nucleotides align to TRBD1. The CDR3 extends over 18 amino acids. Unmatched junction bases numbered 11, after V lost 1 base and J lost 4 bases. Germline assignment: CDR1 LGHNT and CDR2 FRNRAP. The CDR3 here is CASGLGRSQGAPGNTIYF. CDR3 coding DNA: TGTGCTAGTGGTTTGGGCCGCTCACAGGGGGCGCCGGGAAACACCATATATTTT.

The chain employs TRBV10-3 and TRBJ1-1; 8 nucleotides line up with TRBD1. V was clipped by 6 bases and J by 5 bases; unmatched bases: 8. The CDR3 has 14 residues. CDR1 and CDR2 from the germline V gene are ENHRY and SYGVKD. CDR3 sequence: CAIRGQAEGTEAFF. The CDR3, as DNA: TGTGCCATCAGGGGACAGGCCGAAGGGACTGAAGCTTTCTTT.

V is TRBV7-2 and J is TRBJ1-5; the D gene is possibly TRBD1 (6 bases). V lost 5 bases, J lost 7 bases, and 15 bases lay in between. CDR3 length equals 14 residues. Germline V gene sequence: CDR1 SGHTA, CDR2 FQGNSA. CDR3 loop: CASSHYTGWQPQHF. The DNA of the CDR3 is TGTGCCAGCAGCCACTACACAGGGTGGCAGCCCCAGCATTTT.